The source of this TCR beta chain is a study of tumor-infiltrating lymphocytes in primary liver carcinoma. Co-extraction of RNA and DNA was performed on about 19-31 mg of unsorted bulk tissue. Study-wide points: Tumor top-250-clone fractions significantly exceeded those of blood (p = 0.039). Whereas tumor region pairs overlapped more, tumor-adjacent and tumor-blood pairs overlapped less.

Reverse transcription of approximately 520 ng total RNA with a constant-region primer produced TCR beta cDNA. Three rounds of nested multiplex PCR with slightly modified ARM-PCR produced TCR beta libraries. Primers for the first two PCR rounds were TRBV1-TRBV30 forward primers and a C-beta reverse primer (10 cycles per round). A single record per CDR3 protein comes from TCRdb applying MiXCR to the multiplex PCR reads. Among 90,000 to 150,000 distinct CDR3 sequences, less than 75% were seen once, and the ten largest hold around 8.1%. This clonotype was counted at least ten times. Its antigen is unidentified. This CDR3 has 13 amino acids. Trimming took off 3 bases at V and 3 bases at J, with 5 bases between the two ends. Germline values: CDR1 SGHAT, CDR2 FQDESV (reference sequence).

The sequenced sample was tumor-adjacent normal liver tissue. The sequence derives from a woman aged 55-69 years with primary liver carcinoma and hepatitis B virus infection. The chain combines TRBV11-1 with TRBJ2-2; D not resolved. The DNA of the CDR3 is TGTGCCAGCAGCTTTTGGGACACCGGGGAGCTGTTTTTT. Protein: CASSFWDTGELFF.